This T cell receptor beta chain was sequenced for a study of blood T cell repertoires in COVID-19. Overall study: Nucleic acid was either cDNA or gDNA, and it came from T cells, B-cell-depleted T cells, or PBMCs.

With 5 bases removed from V and 6 bases from J, the gap between germline ends came to 19 bases. The CDR3 is made up of 15 amino acids. CDR1 MDHEN and CDR2 SYDVKM come from the germline V gene. TCRdb keeps only in-frame clones here, not all; method: immunoSEQ multiplex PCR. The sample lists 110,000 to 150,000 clones, 75% to 90% occurring once. This clone was observed a single time. Material for sequencing was PBMCs or T cells enriched from blood (not recorded which). The clonotype originates from a man in his 60s who had recovered from COVID-19. The V and J genes are TRBV28 and TRBJ1-2, with TRBD1 as a possible D gene (5 bases). CDR3 in amino acids: CASSRLYRQRDGYTF. In nucleotides, the CDR3 is TGTGCCAGCAGTCGCCTTTATCGACAGCGTGATGGCTACACCTTC.